Listed below are T cell receptor beta chains from one sample, sequenced in a study of vaccination effects on CD4 cells after COVID-19. Antigens of these TCRs are unknown. Produced via immunoSEQ multiplex PCR; TCRdb's table is partial and in-frame only. Of approximately 28,000 clones listed, roughly 70% were seen once; the top ten hold around 9%. Sequencing used CD4+ T cells from PBMCs cultured with HCoV-NL63 spike peptides, obtained after COVID-19 vaccination. The receptors here all came from a human donor who received a COVID-19 vaccine. Both conserved end residues are part of each CDR3. A D gene is named only where the DNA matches it firmly. Size tells how often a clone was seen (once, few, many) or the class of an expanded clone, and some rows leave it out.

v_gene	j_gene	abundance	d_gene	CDR3aa	CDR3nt
TRBV5-1	TRBJ2-1	-	TRBD1	CASSFEGQGRNEQFF	TGCGCCAGCAGCTTTGAGGGACAGGGGAGGAATGAGCAGTTCTTC
TRBV6-2/TRBV6-3	TRBJ2-7	-	TRBD2	CASSYSALAGGRYEQYF	TGTGCCAGCAGTTACTCGGCTCTAGCGGGAGGCCGGTACGAGCAGTACTTC
TRBV4-2	TRBJ2-5	-	TRBD2	CASSQGLAGRGTQYF	TGTGCCAGCAGCCAAGGACTAGCGGGGCGGGGGACCCAGTACTTC
TRBV6-5	TRBJ1-6	-	-	CASRYPTGSATPLHF	TGTGCCAGCAGATACCCTACGGGTTCGGCTACACCCCTCCACTTT
TRBV2	TRBJ2-5	once	-	CASSKQETQYF	TGTGCCAGCAGTAAACAAGAGACCCAGTACTTC
TRBV5-1	TRBJ2-6	-	-	CASSLAHDRTEARGANVLTF	TGCGCCAGCAGCTTGGCCCACGACAGGACAGAAGCGAGAGGGGCCAACGTCCTGACTTTC
TRBV27	TRBJ1-5	-	-	CASSPLGDGGNQPQHF	TGTGCCAGCAGTCCACTAGGGGATGGAGGCAATCAGCCCCAGCATTTT
TRBV4-2	TRBJ2-1	-	TRBD2	CASSQERGVNEQFF	TGTGCCAGCAGCCAAGAGCGGGGGGTCAATGAGCAGTTCTTC
TRBV3-1/TRBV3-2	TRBJ1-2	-	TRBD1	CASSRAWGQGGMYTF	TGTGCCAGCAGCCGAGCGTGGGGACAGGGTGGAATGTACACCTTC
TRBV7-2	TRBJ1-3	once	-	CASSPQGVNTIYF	TGTGCCAGCAGCCCCCAGGGTGTAAACACCATATATTTT
TRBV5-1	TRBJ1-2	-	TRBD1	CASSRWTGEPGYTF	TGCGCCAGTTCTCGCTGGACAGGGGAACCGGGCTACACCTTC
TRBV5-1	TRBJ1-4	-	-	CASSLVATNEKLFF	TGCGCCAGCAGCTTGGTAGCAACTAATGAAAAACTGTTTTTT
TRBV5-4	TRBJ1-4	-	TRBD1	CASSFMDRADEKLFF	TGTGCCAGCAGCTTCATGGACAGGGCCGACGAAAAACTGTTTTTT
TRBV11-2	TRBJ1-5	-	-	CASTTTLAGSNQPQHF	TGTGCCAGCACCACCACCCTGGCGGGGAGCAATCAGCCCCAGCATTTT
TRBV18	TRBJ2-7	few	TRBD2	CASSPRTSGSGTYEQYF	TGTGCCAGCTCACCGAGGACTAGCGGGAGTGGGACCTACGAGCAGTACTTC
TRBV5-8	TRBJ2-7	-	-	CASRYLQSHEQYF	TGTGCCAGCAGGTACTTACAGAGTCACGAGCAGTACTTC
TRBV5-1	TRBJ1-1	-	TRBD1	CASSLAGQGDTEAFF	TGCGCCAGCAGCTTGGCAGGACAGGGTGACACTGAAGCTTTCTTT
TRBV5-1	TRBJ1-6	-	TRBD1	CASSLDRGSPLHF	TGCGCCAGCAGCTTGGACAGGGGTTCACCCCTCCACTTT
TRBV5-1	TRBJ1-1	-	-	CASSLQGGGTEAFF	TGCGCCAGCAGCTTGCAGGGAGGGGGCACTGAAGCTTTCTTT
TRBV4-1	TRBJ1-6	-	-	CASSQRTMDSPLHF	TGCGCCAGCAGCCAAAGGACAATGGATTCACCCCTCCACTTT
TRBV12-3/TRBV12-4	TRBJ2-5	-	-	CASSLKAIGPQYF	TGTGCCAGCAGTTTAAAGGCCATTGGTCCCCAGTACTTC
TRBV5-1	TRBJ1-5	-	-	CASSLAGGSNQPQHF	TGCGCCAGCAGCTTGGCTGGGGGGAGCAATCAGCCCCAGCATTTT
TRBV6-4	TRBJ1-2	-	-	CASSDEGDYGYTF	TGTGCCAGCAGTGACGAGGGCGACTATGGCTACACCTTC
TRBV5-4	TRBJ2-5	-	-	CASSLALGASTGETQYF	TGTGCCAGCAGCTTGGCCTTGGGGGCCTCAACGGGCGAGACCCAGTACTTC
TRBV9	TRBJ1-1	-	-	CASGIGPTNTEAFF	TGTGCCAGCGGGATAGGACCGACCAACACTGAAGCTTTCTTT
TRBV3-1/TRBV3-2	TRBJ1-4	-	-	CASSQVLGALGEKLFF	TGTGCCAGCAGCCAAGTTTTGGGGGCGCTGGGTGAAAAACTGTTTTTT
TRBV5-1	TRBJ1-3	-	TRBD1	CASSPGQGYSGNTIYF	TGCGCCAGCAGCCCCGGACAGGGCTACTCTGGAAACACCATATATTTT
TRBV5-1	TRBJ1-6	-	TRBD1	CASSLAVSGQGASPLHF	TGCGCCAGCAGCCTCGCAGTCTCGGGACAGGGGGCTTCACCCCTCCACTTT
TRBV13	TRBJ2-4	once	-	CASSFGAALAKNIQYF	TGTGCCAGCAGCTTTGGAGCAGCACTAGCCAAAAACATTCAGTACTTC
TRBV5-1	TRBJ2-7	few	TRBD1	CASSAYRGTTYEQYF	TGCGCCAGCAGCGCATACAGGGGCACAACCTACGAGCAGTACTTC
TRBV10-3	TRBJ1-1	-	-	CAINEGGGGLNTEAFF	TGTGCCATCAATGAGGGAGGGGGGGGCCTGAACACTGAAGCTTTCTTT
TRBV6-5	TRBJ1-2	-	-	CASRSVGYGYTF	TGTGCCAGCCGATCGGTGGGCTATGGCTACACCTTC
TRBV6-1	TRBJ2-7	-	TRBD2	CASSESGGFYEQYF	TGTGCCAGCAGTGAATCGGGGGGGTTCTACGAGCAGTACTTC
TRBV7-9	TRBJ2-1	-	-	CASSSLSASLRYYNEQFF	TGTGCCAGCAGCAGCCTGTCTGCGTCCCTTAGATACTACAATGAGCAGTTCTTC
TRBV6-5	TRBJ1-2	once	-	CASSPSSTDYGYTF	TGTGCCAGCAGTCCCTCCTCGACTGACTATGGCTACACCTTC
TRBV19	TRBJ2-7	-	TRBD2	CASSPNSGGAYEQYF	TGTGCCAGTAGCCCCAATAGCGGGGGGGCTTACGAGCAGTACTTC
TRBV7-9	TRBJ1-1	-	-	CASSLGGEAFF	TGTGCCAGCAGCTTAGGGGGGGAAGCTTTCTTT
TRBV29-1	TRBJ2-7	few	TRBD1	CSVEEPGTGAYEQYF	TGCAGCGTTGAAGAACCCGGGACAGGGGCCTACGAGCAGTACTTC
TRBV6-6	TRBJ1-1	-	TRBD1	CASTEQGGWNTEAFF	TGTGCCAGCACCGAACAGGGGGGGTGGAACACTGAAGCTTTCTTT
TRBV4-2	TRBJ1-5	-	-	CASSSQGGNQPQHF	TGTGCCAGCAGCAGTCAGGGTGGCAATCAGCCCCAGCATTTT
TRBV3-1/TRBV3-2	TRBJ1-4	-	TRBD1	CASSRGQGMEWEKLFF	TGTGCCAGCAGCCGGGGACAGGGGATGGAATGGGAAAAACTGTTTTTT
TRBV4-1	TRBJ1-1	-	-	CASKQGGLTEAFF	TGCGCCAGCAAACAAGGGGGGTTGACTGAAGCTTTCTTT
TRBV12-5	TRBJ1-4	-	-	CASGLGDATNEKLFF	TGTGCTAGTGGTTTGGGAGACGCAACTAATGAAAAACTGTTTTTT
TRBV27	TRBJ1-1	once	TRBD1	CASSSWTGGVAEAFF	TGTGCCAGCAGTTCCTGGACAGGGGGCGTCGCTGAAGCTTTCTTT
TRBV6-5	TRBJ2-1	-	-	CASISGTRGIHEQFF	TGTGCCAGCATCTCCGGGACAAGGGGTATCCATGAGCAGTTCTTC
TRBV4-1	TRBJ2-3	medium-sized	TRBD2	CASSQGGLAGGLGTDTQYF	TGCGCCAGCAGCCAAGGGGGACTAGCGGGAGGGCTGGGCACAGATACGCAGTATTTT
TRBV18	TRBJ1-5	-	-	CASSPGNSNQPQHF	TGTGCCAGCTCACCAGGGAATAGCAATCAGCCCCAGCATTTT
TRBV19	TRBJ1-1	-	TRBD1	CASSIRGGDRVVNRNTEAFF	TGTGCCAGTAGTATTAGAGGGGGCGACAGGGTAGTAAACAGGAACACTGAAGCTTTCTTT
TRBV10-1	TRBJ2-3	-	-	CASSELVANTQYF	TGCGCCAGCAGTGAGTTGGTAGCAAATACGCAGTATTTT
TRBV6-1	TRBJ2-3	-	TRBD2	CASSEAGLFGLAGGNTDTQYF	TGTGCCAGCAGTGAAGCGGGGTTGTTTGGACTAGCGGGAGGGAACACAGATACGCAGTATTTT
TRBV18	TRBJ2-2	few	-	CASSPGENTGELFF	TGTGCCAGCTCACCAGGGGAGAACACCGGGGAGCTGTTTTTT
TRBV27	TRBJ2-1	-	TRBD2	CASSLGTSSYNEQFF	TGTGCCAGCAGTTTGGGGACTAGCTCCTACAATGAGCAGTTCTTC
TRBV11-1	TRBJ2-5	-	TRBD1	CASLSRTGGAETQYF	TGTGCCAGCCTCTCCCGGACAGGGGGCGCAGAGACCCAGTACTTC
TRBV7-6	TRBJ1-6	-	-	CASSLESPGNSPLHF	TGTGCCAGCAGCTTAGAATCGCCGGGGAATTCACCCCTCCACTTT
TRBV5-1	TRBJ2-7	once	-	CASSLGENSYEQYF	TGCGCCAGCAGCTTGGGCGAGAACTCCTACGAGCAGTACTTC
TRBV3-1/TRBV3-2	TRBJ2-2	once	-	CASSPGQTYTGELFF	TGTGCCAGCAGCCCCGGACAGACGTACACCGGGGAGCTGTTTTTT
TRBV11-1	TRBJ2-7	-	TRBD1	CASSLAGQGADEQYF	TGTGCCAGCAGCTTAGCGGGACAGGGGGCGGACGAGCAGTACTTC
TRBV6-5	TRBJ1-6	few	TRBD1	CASSYGRDRVRSPLHF	TGTGCCAGCAGTTACGGGCGGGACAGGGTGCGGTCACCCCTCCACTTT
TRBV2	TRBJ2-7	-	-	CASSEAGGVQYF	TGTGCCAGCAGTGAAGCGGGGGGCGTGCAGTACTTC
TRBV6-4	TRBJ2-4	-	TRBD2	CASSARAGTSENIQYF	TGTGCCAGCAGTGCAAGAGCCGGGACTAGTGAAAACATTCAGTACTTC